Described below is a single TCR beta chain sequence and its context. Its cognate antigen is unknown. This sample is part of a study of cytomegalovirus exposure and HLA in healthy donors. Study conclusions and caveats: Analysis performed later found about 17,000 TCR beta sequences associated with HLA alleles at 0.05 false discovery rate.

Germline V gene data show CDR1 as MNHEY and CDR2 as SVGAGI. This CDR3 spans 15 amino acids. Trimming removed 8 bases at V and 0 bases at J, with 11 bases between. The PCR ran on 60 Vbeta and 13 Jbeta primers. Using immunoSEQ multiplex PCR, the repertoire was profiled, and TCRdb retains in-frame clones only, with some absent. This repertoire shows approximately 120,000 clones, approximately 71% found once; its top ten account for 5.4%. Material: PBMCs. The V gene is TRBV6-5, the J gene TRBJ2-6; unclear D gene. This TCR came from a woman between 70 and 85 years old in good health and CMV-seropositive. Written as DNA, the CDR3 is TGTGCCAGCGGGCCTCTGAGCTCTGGGGCCAACGTCCTGACTTTC. This translates into CASGPLSSGANVLTF.